This TCR beta chain stems from a study of shared clonotypes between healthy human individuals. Overall study: Donors, aged 18 to 49, were a couple of women and a few men. Three plates each covered CD4 naive and memory; CD8 naive two, CD8 memory one.

Each subset's genomic DNA was shared equally among a number of immunoSEQ plates. Repertoires were generated with immunoSEQ multiplex PCR, while TCRdb's copy carries only in-frame clones and drops some. The table has almost 700,000 clones, under 95% seen once. The CDR3 has 16 residues. V lost 0 bases to trimming and J lost 9 bases, with 18 bases between them. Germline V gene sequence: CDR1 SEHNR, CDR2 FQNEAQ (reference sequence). Naive CD8 populations comprised CD45RO-negative cells positively selected for CCR7, excluding terminally differentiated effector memory CD45RA+ cells. The specimen was naive CD8+ T cells sorted from blood. The J gene is TRBJ2-1, the V gene TRBV7-9, with a tentative D call TRBD2 (7 bases). This receptor was taken from a man aged 25-45 years in good health. This CDR3 reads CASSLAVESRGGEQFF. Here the CDR3 DNA reads TGTGCCAGCAGCTTAGCCGTGGAGTCAAGGGGGGGTGAGCAGTTCTTC.